The 23 T cell receptor beta chains listed next were all sequenced from one sample in a study of T-cell reconstitution after alpha-beta-depleted transplantation in children. Unique molecular identifiers were incorporated into the prepared TCRbeta library. MiXCR was run by TCRdb on the PCR reads, yielding one entry per CDR3 protein. The data show 450,000 to 700,000 distinct CDR3 sequences, roughly a quarter seen once. Material: PBMCs, obtained before TCRalphabeta/CD19-depleted stem cell transplant. The receptors come from a boy less than two years old with Wiskott-Aldrich syndrome, due to receive a stem cell transplant.

This clonotype was seen more than once but under ten times. This sequence joins TRBV24-1 and TRBJ2-1; perhaps TRBD2 as D (7 bases). The CDR3 runs to 16 residues. Germline CDR1 KGHDR, CDR2 SFDVKD. The V gene lost 2 bases and the J gene lost 7 bases, with 17 bases spanning the gap. CDR3 coding DNA: TGTGCCACCAGTGATTCGGGGGCCGGGACTATTAATGAGCAGTTCTTC. It codes for CATSDSGAGTINEQFF.

The chain recombines TRBV5-1 with TRBJ2-7; D gene ambiguous. The CDR3 runs 11 residues. Germline V lookup: CDR1 SGHRS, CDR2 YFSETQ. Trimming removed 5 bases at V and 5 bases at J, with 8 bases between. The CDR3 reads CASRMMDEQYF. CDR3 sequence (DNA): TGCGCCAGCAGGATGATGGACGAGCAGTACTTC. The full variable domain, rest sourced from reference TRBV5-1 and TRBJ2-7, is KAGVTQTPRYLIKTRGQQVTLSCSPISGHRSVSWYQQTPGQGLQFLFEYFSETQRNKGNFPGRFSGRQFSNSRSEMNVSTLELGDSALYLCASRMMDEQYFGPGTRLTVT.

This clonotype came up a few times. This chain joins TRBV11-1 and TRBJ2-1; 10 nucleotides align to TRBD2. The CDR3 contains 19 residues. V lost 3 bases and J lost 1; bases outside the gene matches: 12. The germline CDR1 and CDR2 sequences are SGHAT and FQDESV (reference sequence). The DNA of the CDR3 is TGTGCCAGCAGCTTCCCTTCAGGACTAGCGGTAATTTCCTACAATGAGCAGTTCTTC. Protein sequence: CASSFPSGLAVISYNEQFF.

This clonotype appeared a few times. V is TRBV10-3 and J is TRBJ1-1; TRBD1 is a possible D gene (5 bases). Between the trimmed V and J ends, which lost 8 bases and 6 bases, there was a span of 13 bases. The CDR3 spans 12 residues. The germline gives CDR1 ENHRY, CDR2 SYGVKD. CDR3 nucleotides: TGTGCCATCGGAGTCAGGGCGGCTGAAGCTTTCTTT. This encodes CAIGVRAAEAFF.

This sequence joins TRBV4-2 and TRBJ2-7; D remains ambiguous. The V end lost 4 bases, the J end lost 4 bases, and 17 bases lay between the germline ends. Per the germline V gene, CDR1 is LGHNA and CDR2 is YNFKEQ. The CDR3 is 15 amino acids. The CDR3 loop reads CASSPRYDASYEQYF. CDR3 sequence (DNA): TGTGCCAGCAGCCCGCGATACGACGCGTCATACGAGCAGTACTTC.

This chain connects TRBV12-3 or TRBV12-4 to TRBJ2-5, with TRBD1 matching 7 bases. The CDR3 has 15 amino acids. After removal of 5 bases from V and 5 bases from J, the junction contained 11 bases not matched to a gene. CDR3 loop: CASSLQPGGRETQYF. CDR3 nucleotide sequence: TGTGCCAGCAGTCTGCAACCAGGGGGACGGGAGACCCAGTACTTC.

The sample holds a few counts of this clonotype. The rearrangement uses TRBV29-1 and TRBJ2-7; D unresolved. Germline CDR1 SQVTM, CDR2 ANQGSEA. The CDR3 covers 11 residues. V lost 4 bases, J lost 4 bases, and 8 bases lay in between. The CDR3 spells CSVAGAYEQYF. The CDR3 nucleotides are TGCAGCGTTGCAGGCGCGTACGAGCAGTACTTC.

The V call is TRBV20-1, the J call TRBJ1-1, with unresolved D. Germline loops: CDR1 DFQATT, CDR2 SNEGSKA (reference sequence). The CDR3 extends over 15 amino acids. Trimming cost V 0 bases and J 3 bases, with 14 bases left between them. CDR3 in DNA: TGCAGTGCTAGAGATCCGGTAGGGAGGGACACTGAAGCTTTCTTT. Amino acid sequence: CSARDPVGRDTEAFF.

The chain combines TRBV11-2 with TRBJ2-2; 11 bases align to TRBD2. Unmatched junction bases numbered 9, after V lost 7 bases and J lost 5 bases. Looked up from germline, CDR1 is SGHAT and CDR2 is FQNNGV. The CDR3 runs to 16 residues. The CDR3 DNA follows: TGTGCCAGCAACCCCTCGGGACTAGCGGAAACCGGGGAGCTGTTTTTT. Protein: CASNPSGLAETGELFF.

The rearrangement joins TRBV5-6 to TRBJ2-1; D might be TRBD1 (5 bases). Germline V lookup: CDR1 SGHDT, CDR2 YYEEEE. Between the trimmed V and J ends, which lost 6 bases and 7 bases, there was a span of 14 bases. The CDR3 sequence is 13 residues long. CDR3 sequence: CASNQGSRNEQFF. CDR3 nucleotide sequence: TGTGCCAGCAACCAGGGCAGTAGGAATGAGCAGTTCTTC.

V usage is TRBV5-4 and J usage is TRBJ2-1; D unresolved. This CDR3 is built from 15 residues. Looked up from germline, CDR1 is SGHNT and CDR2 is YYREEE (reference sequence). V lost 0 bases and J 2 bases, leaving 9 bases between the germline ends. The CDR3: CASSLGGTPYNEQFF. CDR3 nucleotides: TGTGCCAGCAGCTTGGGAGGTACCCCCTACAATGAGCAGTTCTTC.

The rearrangement links TRBV28 to TRBJ2-3; D call uncertain. Per germline, CDR1 MDHEN and CDR2 SYDVKM. The CDR3 has 13 residues. The V end lost 6 bases, the J end lost 3 bases, and 10 bases lay between the germline ends. CDR3 nucleotide sequence: TGTGCCAGCAGCCCCCAAAAAACAGATACGCAGTATTTT. Its protein is CASSPQKTDTQYF.

The chain combines TRBV5-1 with TRBJ2-7; the D gene is possibly TRBD1 (5 bases). Germline loops: CDR1 SGHRS, CDR2 YFSETQ. The CDR3 sequence is 13 residues long. V shed 2 bases and J shed 2 bases, with 8 bases lying between them. The DNA of the CDR3 is TGCGCCAGCAGCTTTGACAGTACCTACGAGCAGTACTTC. Its protein product is CASSFDSTYEQYF.

The chain carries TRBV28 and TRBJ2-1; 7 nucleotides align to TRBD2. This CDR3 contains 16 residues. In germline, CDR1 is MDHEN, CDR2 SYDVKM. The ends lost 5 bases at V and 4 bases at J; junction bases unmatched: 11. The CDR3: CASSPNAGEKYNEQFF. The CDR3 region has the DNA TGTGCCAGCAGTCCCAACGCGGGGGAGAAGTACAATGAGCAGTTCTTC. Combining the CDR3 with reference TRBV28 and TRBJ2-1 gives the whole variable domain DVKVTQSSRYLVKRTGEKVFLECVQDMDHENMFWYRQDPGLGLRLIYFSYDVKMKEKGDIPEGYSVSREKKERFSLILESASTNQTSMYLCASSPNAGEKYNEQFFGPGTRLTVL.

The gene calls are TRBV7-6 and TRBJ2-6, with a possible D match to TRBD1 (6 bases). V was trimmed by 4 bases and J by 4 bases, leaving 20 bases between them. The CDR3 extends over 18 amino acids. Germline CDR1 reads SGHVS; CDR2 reads FNYEAQ. CDR3 loop: CASSSVGGKGTGANVLTF. DNA for the CDR3: TGTGCCAGCAGCTCCGTAGGGGGAAAGGGGACCGGGGCCAACGTCCTGACTTTC.

J is TRBJ2-7 and V is TRBV5-1, with a tentative D call TRBD2 (5 bases). Trimming left V 4 bases short and J 2 bases short, with 25 bases between. Germline V gene sequence: CDR1 SGHRS, CDR2 YFSETQ. The CDR3 covers 18 residues. The CDR3 spells CASSVVLGGRKLPYEQYF. CDR3 DNA: TGCGCCAGCAGCGTGGTACTTGGCGGGCGGAAGTTACCCTACGAGCAGTACTTC.

This sequence joins TRBV29-1 and TRBJ2-3; 15 bases are shared with TRBD2. The CDR3 totals 15 residues. V gave up 6 bases and J gave up 7 bases; unmatched junction bases: 8. Germline V lookup: CDR1 SQVTM, CDR2 ANQGSEA. CDR3 in DNA: TGCAGCGTCACGGCCGGGACTAGCGGGAGGAATACGCAGTATTTT. It codes for CSVTAGTSGRNTQYF.

The rearrangement joins TRBV25-1 to TRBJ2-5; D possibly matches TRBD1 or TRBD2 (6 bases each). Germline V gives CDR1 MGHDK, CDR2 SYGVNS. This CDR3 has 14 residues. V dropped 7 bases and J dropped 5 bases, with 17 bases sitting between them. The CDR3 is CASTFGRGRETQYF. CDR3 coding DNA: TGTGCCAGCACCTTCGGACGGGGGCGGGAGACCCAGTACTTC.

The chain is built from TRBV12-3 or TRBV12-4 and TRBJ2-1, with 12 positions matching TRBD2. The CDR3 is 16 amino acids. Trimming took 6 bases from V and 0 from J; bases not matched to a gene: 3. CDR3 residues: CASSTTSGSSYNEQFF. Here the CDR3 DNA reads TGTGCCAGCAGCACGACTAGCGGGAGCTCCTACAATGAGCAGTTCTTC.

The chain has TRBV5-1 and TRBJ2-7; 7 bases fit TRBD2. With V trimmed by 1 base and J by 4 bases, 5 bases remained unmatched. The CDR3 sequence is 14 residues long. The germline V gene has CDR1 SGHRS and CDR2 YFSETQ. As DNA, the CDR3 is TGCGCCAGCAGCTTGAGCGGGACGGCTTACGAGCAGTACTTC. This sequence encodes CASSLSGTAYEQYF.

This clonotype appeared a few times. The chain uses TRBV5-5 and TRBJ2-3; a weak D match, TRBD2 (5 bases). Per the germline V gene, CDR1 is SGHKS and CDR2 is YYEKEE (reference sequence). This CDR3 region has 15 residues. The V and J ends lost 6 bases and 6 bases respectively, with 20 bases between them. DNA of the CDR3: TGTGCCAGCACATCGCAGCGGAGGACCCAGGATACGCAGTATTTT. Residues: CASTSQRRTQDTQYF.

This clonotype was observed once. The chain employs TRBV7-3 and TRBJ2-5, with TRBD1 matching over 7 bases. The CDR3 covers 14 residues. Losses at the gene ends were 5 bases for V and 3 bases for J; bases not matched to a gene: 6. Looked up from germline, CDR1 is SGHTA and CDR2 is FQGTGA. The CDR3 reads CASSKTGREETQYF. The CDR3, as DNA: TGTGCCAGCAGCAAGACAGGGCGAGAAGAGACCCAGTACTTC. The variable domain in full, with the rest retrieved from reference TRBV7-3 and TRBJ2-5, is GAGVSQTPSNKVTEKGKYVELRCDPISGHTALYWYRQSLGQGPEFLIYFQGTGAADDSGLPNDRFFAVRPEGSVSTLKIQRTERGDSAVYLCASSKTGREETQYFGPGTRLLVL.

The V and J genes are TRBV3-1 and TRBJ2-1; D gene uncertain. Trimming shortened V by 0 bases and J by 15 bases, and 15 bases separated the two germline ends. The CDR3 sequence is 13 residues long. CDR1 LGHDT and CDR2 YNNKEL come from the germline V gene (reference sequence). CDR3 nucleotides: TGTGCCAGCAGCCAAGATCTAGTAACCTCCCGGTTCTTC. As protein: CASSQDLVTSRFF.